These 12 T cell receptor beta chains came from one sample sequenced in a study of response to subunit inactivated influenza vaccine. A single record per CDR3 protein comes from TCRdb applying MiXCR to the RT-PCR reads. The sample lists a few hundred thousand distinct CDR3 sequences, 13% to 15% occurring once. The specimen was PBMCs from blood, collected less than 13 days after vaccination. Source of these receptors: a man in his fifties who received an inactivated influenza vaccine.

A few counts support this clonotype. The V and J genes are TRBV12-3 or TRBV12-4 and TRBJ1-3, with D possibly TRBD1 on 6 matching bases. Trimming took 0 bases from V and 3 from J, leaving 15 bases between them. The CDR3 contains 17 residues. The CDR3 region has the DNA TGTGCCAGCAGTTTAGCGCGGCAGGGGTTACGTGGAAACACCATATATTTT. Translating it yields CASSLARQGLRGNTIYF.

The V gene is TRBV28, the J gene TRBJ1-2, with 7 positions matching TRBD1. The germline gives CDR1 MDHEN, CDR2 SYDVKM. The CDR3 covers 11 residues. J was trimmed by 8 bases and V by 5 bases; bases with no gene match: 2. This chain's CDR3 is CASSATGGYTF. The CDR3 DNA reads TGTGCCAGCAGTGCGACAGGGGGCTACACCTTC.

There are many counts of this clonotype. The chain combines TRBV6-6 with TRBJ2-5; D gene ambiguous. Trimming took off 6 bases at V and 4 bases at J, with 9 bases between the two ends. Germline V gives CDR1 MNHNY, CDR2 SVGAGI (reference sequence). The CDR3 runs 12 residues. The CDR3 protein is CASSPKGETQYF. CDR3 DNA sequence: TGTGCCAGCAGCCCAAAGGGAGAGACCCAGTACTTC.

This chain joins TRBV10-3 and TRBJ1-5; 7 bases map to TRBD1. V gave up 2 bases and J gave up 5 bases; unmatched junction bases: 6. Germline V gives CDR1 ENHRY, CDR2 SYGVKD. CDR3 size: 15 residues. This CDR3 is CAISEPDRPDQPQHF. The CDR3 DNA sequence: TGTGCCATCAGTGAGCCGGACAGGCCCGATCAGCCCCAGCATTTT.

The gene calls are TRBV20-1 and TRBJ2-7; 10 bases align to TRBD1. CDR1 DFQATT and CDR2 SNEGSKA come from the germline V gene (reference sequence). This CDR3 has 16 amino acids. After removal of 3 bases from V and 6 bases from J, the junction contained 14 bases not matched to a gene. The CDR3 nucleotides read TGCAGTGCTAGGACCCGTGGACAGGGGGGGTGGAGCGAGCAGTACTTC. It yields the protein CSARTRGQGGWSEQYF.

The chain links TRBV7-9 to TRBJ1-2; D gene uncertain. Trimming cost V 3 bases and J 0 bases, with 14 bases left between them. Germline loops: CDR1 SEHNR, CDR2 FQNEAQ (reference sequence). The CDR3 spans 16 residues. CDR3 nucleotide sequence: TGTGCCAGCAGCTTCGTGGCATCGCCTACTAACTATGGCTACACCTTC. Encoded protein: CASSFVASPTNYGYTF.

This clonotype was observed at least ten times. The chain carries TRBV20-1 and TRBJ1-3; D remains unclear. The CDR3 covers 15 residues. V dropped 0 bases and J dropped 0 bases, with 9 bases sitting between them. Germline assignment: CDR1 DFQATT and CDR2 SNEGSKA (reference sequence). DNA for the CDR3: TGCAGTGCTAGAGATGCGACAAGCTCTGGAAACACCATATATTTT. Its translation: CSARDATSSGNTIYF.

This rearrangement joins TRBV9 to TRBJ2-7; 8 positions agree with TRBD1. The germline gives CDR1 SGDLS, CDR2 YYNGEE. The CDR3 totals 14 residues. V lost 3 bases to trimming and J lost 5 bases; unmatched junction nucleotides: 7. The CDR3 sequence: CASSAGQGEHEQYF. CDR3 sequence (DNA): TGTGCCAGCAGCGCCGGACAGGGAGAGCACGAGCAGTACTTC.

In this sample, this clonotype turned up a few times. This chain links TRBV6-2 or TRBV6-3 with TRBJ2-2; 7 bases map to TRBD2. This CDR3 comprises 12 residues. CDR1 is MNHEY and CDR2 is SVGEGT in the germline V gene. V was pared by 5 bases and J by 7 bases, with 1 base of the junction left unmatched. CDR3 nucleotide sequence: TGTGCCAGCAGTCGGGACTACGGGGAGCTGTTTTTT. Translated: CASSRDYGELFF.

The chain joins TRBV12-3 or TRBV12-4 to TRBJ1-2; perhaps TRBD1 as D (6 bases). Trimming cost V 3 bases and J 0 bases, with 8 bases left between them. The CDR3 is 14 residues long. Written as DNA, the CDR3 is TGTGCCAGCAGTTTTACAGGGTCTAACTATGGCTACACCTTC. This codes for CASSFTGSNYGYTF.

This clonotype has more than one count but fewer than ten. This sequence joins TRBV5-1 and TRBJ2-7, with 8 bases that match TRBD1. Germline V lookup: CDR1 SGHRS, CDR2 YFSETQ. With V trimmed by 6 bases and J by 5 bases, 7 bases remained unmatched. This CDR3 spans 13 amino acids. The CDR3 sequence: CASNGQGDNEQYF. In nucleotides, the CDR3 is TGCGCCAGCAATGGACAGGGTGATAACGAGCAGTACTTC.

There are many counts of this clonotype. The rearrangement joins TRBV5-1 to TRBJ1-5; 12 bases map to TRBD1. Germline values: CDR1 SGHRS, CDR2 YFSETQ. This CDR3 region has 15 residues. The V and J ends lost 4 bases and 9 bases, in that order; junction bases with no gene match: 8. The CDR3 region is CASSDGTGGRWPQHF. In DNA, the CDR3 is TGCGCCAGCAGCGACGGGACAGGGGGCCGGTGGCCCCAGCATTTT. The full variable domain, with the rest looked up from reference TRBV5-1 and TRBJ1-5, is KAGVTQTPRYLIKTRGQQVTLSCSPISGHRSVSWYQQTPGQGLQFLFEYFSETQRNKGNFPGRFSGRQFSNSRSEMNVSTLELGDSALYLCASSDGTGGRWPQHFGDGTRLSIL.